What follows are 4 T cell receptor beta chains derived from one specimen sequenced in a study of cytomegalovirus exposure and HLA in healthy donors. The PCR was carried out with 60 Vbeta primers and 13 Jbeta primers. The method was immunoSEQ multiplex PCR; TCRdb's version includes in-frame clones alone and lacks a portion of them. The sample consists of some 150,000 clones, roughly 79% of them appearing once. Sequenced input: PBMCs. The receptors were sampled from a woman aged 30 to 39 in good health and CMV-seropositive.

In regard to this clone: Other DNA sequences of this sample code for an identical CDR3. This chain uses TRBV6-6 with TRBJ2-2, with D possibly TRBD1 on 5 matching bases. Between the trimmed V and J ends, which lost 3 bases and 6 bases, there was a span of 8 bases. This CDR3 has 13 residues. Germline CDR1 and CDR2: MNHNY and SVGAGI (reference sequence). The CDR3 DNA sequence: TGTGCCAGCAGTTATCAGGGTTCCGGGGAGCTGTTTTTT. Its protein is CASSYQGSGELFF.

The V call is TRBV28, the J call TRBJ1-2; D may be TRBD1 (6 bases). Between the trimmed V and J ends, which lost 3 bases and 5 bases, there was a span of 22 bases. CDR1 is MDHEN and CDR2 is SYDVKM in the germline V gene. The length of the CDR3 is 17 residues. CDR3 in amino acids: CASSLRGQPPVIYGYTF. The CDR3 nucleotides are TGTGCCAGCAGTTTGCGAGGACAGCCTCCCGTTATTTATGGCTACACCTTC.

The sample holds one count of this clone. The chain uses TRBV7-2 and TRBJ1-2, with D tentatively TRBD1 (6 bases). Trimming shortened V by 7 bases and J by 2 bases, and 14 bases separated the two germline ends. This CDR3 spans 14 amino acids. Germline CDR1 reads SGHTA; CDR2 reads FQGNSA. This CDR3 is CASTVDRTNYGYTF. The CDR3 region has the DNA TGTGCCAGCACTGTGGACAGAACAAACTATGGCTACACCTTC.

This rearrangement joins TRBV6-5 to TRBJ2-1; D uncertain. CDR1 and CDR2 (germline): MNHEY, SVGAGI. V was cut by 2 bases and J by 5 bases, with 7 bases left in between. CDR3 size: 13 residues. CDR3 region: CASSYQINNEQFF. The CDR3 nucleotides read TGTGCCAGCAGTTACCAAATCAACAATGAGCAGTTCTTC.